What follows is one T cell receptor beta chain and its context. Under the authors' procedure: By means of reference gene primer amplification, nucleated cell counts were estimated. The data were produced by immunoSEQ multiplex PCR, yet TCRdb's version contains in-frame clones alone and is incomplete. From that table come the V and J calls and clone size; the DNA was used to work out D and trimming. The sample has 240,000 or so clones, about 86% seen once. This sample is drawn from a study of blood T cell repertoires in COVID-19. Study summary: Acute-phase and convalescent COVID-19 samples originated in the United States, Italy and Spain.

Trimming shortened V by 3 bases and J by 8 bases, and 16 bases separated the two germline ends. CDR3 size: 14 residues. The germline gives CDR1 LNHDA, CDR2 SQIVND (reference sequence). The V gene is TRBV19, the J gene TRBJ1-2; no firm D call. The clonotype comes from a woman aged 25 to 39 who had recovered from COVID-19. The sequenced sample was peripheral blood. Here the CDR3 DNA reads TGTGCCAGTAGTATCGGAGGGCCAAGGAGGGGCTACACCTTC. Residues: CASSIGGPRRGYTF.